What follows is one TCR beta chain and its context. CDR3 length: 11 amino acids. Germline values: CDR1 SGHTA, CDR2 FQGTGA. V lost 4 bases and J 11 bases, leaving 11 bases between the germline ends. This record belongs to a study of shared clonotypes between healthy human individuals. Clones were read by immunoSEQ multiplex PCR, and TCRdb kept only the in-frame ones, dropping some. The repertoire holds over 950,000 clones, with 70% to 85% as singletons. Sequenced sample: memory CD4+ T cells from PBMCs. Subset indicated: CD45RA-negative fraction. This TCR was sampled from a man aged 18 to 35 in good health. Some clones in this sample may be carry-over from other donors' samples. The gene calls are TRBV7-3 and TRBJ1-1, with TRBD1 as a possible D gene (5 bases). CDR3 nucleotides: TGTGCCAGCAGCTCCGGGCCAGGGGCTTTCTTT. Its translation is CASSSGPGAFF. Full variable domain (remainder filled in from reference TRBV7-3 and TRBJ1-1): GAGVSQTPSNKVTEKGKYVELRCDPISGHTALYWYRQSLGQGPEFLIYFQGTGAADDSGLPNDRFFAVRPEGSVSTLKIQRTERGDSAVYLCASSSGPGAFFGQGTRLTVV.